The 23 T cell receptor beta chains listed next were all sequenced from one sample in a study of CD8 T cells in ankylosing spondylitis. TCRdb reanalysed the 5' RACE reads using MiXCR and keeps one entry per CDR3 protein. The sample carries about 450,000 distinct CDR3 sequences, 25% to 30% recorded once. These receptors' targets are unknown. Study-wide findings and caveats: In ankylosing spondylitis blood, a motif of fewer than 10 highly homologous TCR beta variants appeared characteristic.

Material for sequencing was blood, either unsorted or a sorted T cell fraction (not recorded which). The receptors were gathered from a male donor with ankylosing spondylitis.

The chain carries TRBV7-9 and TRBJ1-2; a possible D gene is TRBD1 (6 bases). CDR1 is SEHNR, CDR2 FQNEAQ, per germline (reference sequence). V was shortened by 7 bases and J by 4 bases, with 19 bases between the two germline ends. The CDR3 has 15 residues. CDR3: CASTSRGGQGYGYTF. The CDR3 DNA sequence: TGTGCCAGCACCAGTCGCGGGGGGCAGGGCTATGGCTACACCTTC.

The CDR3 coding sequence is TGTGCCAGCAGTTCCGCCCTTTCAGGGGGCAGCCAGCATTTT. Its translation is CASSSALSGGSQHF. The chain recombines TRBV12-3 or TRBV12-4 with TRBJ1-5; the match to TRBD1 covers 8 bases. J gave up 12 bases and V 4 bases, and 11 bases lay outside the gene matches. The CDR3 runs 14 residues.

There are many counts of this clonotype. The rearrangement uses TRBV12-3 or TRBV12-4 and TRBJ1-5; 7 positions agree with TRBD1. V lost 4 bases and J lost 2; bases outside the gene matches: 2. This CDR3 has 14 residues. The CDR3 sequence: CASSSGQGNQPQHF. The CDR3 DNA sequence: TGTGCCAGCAGTTCTGGACAGGGCAATCAGCCCCAGCATTTT.

This chain uses TRBV7-2 with TRBJ2-1; TRBD1 is a possible D gene (8 bases). Between the trimmed V and J ends, which lost 5 bases and 8 bases, there was a span of 19 bases. This CDR3 contains 15 residues. Germline V gene lookup returns CDR1 SGHTA and CDR2 FQGNSA. CDR3 DNA sequence: TGTGCCAGCAGCCCAGGGGGCGGGAGTGGCTATGAGCAGTTCTTC. It codes for CASSPGGGSGYEQFF.

This clonotype turned up a few times. The chain employs TRBV20-1 and TRBJ2-1; D possibly corresponds to TRBD2 (8 bases). Germline values: CDR1 DFQATT, CDR2 SNEGSKA (reference sequence). The length of the CDR3 is 15 residues. Trimming removed 4 bases from V and 7 bases from J, with 20 bases in between. CDR3 amino acids: CSATPTGTGGNEQFF. CDR3 coding DNA: TGCAGTGCTACACCGACAGGGACGGGAGGGAATGAGCAGTTCTTC.

The CDR3 loop is CASSLGDRVNNEQFF. The CDR3 DNA reads as TGCGCCAGCAGCTTGGGGGACAGGGTAAACAATGAGCAGTTCTTC. The chain employs TRBV5-1 and TRBJ2-1, with TRBD1 identical over 9 bases. Germline CDR1 reads SGHRS; CDR2 reads YFSETQ. Trimming removed 0 bases from V and 5 bases from J; junction bases left unmatched: 3. The CDR3 consists of 15 residues.

This clonotype was observed a few times. V gene TRBV12-3 or TRBV12-4 combines with J gene TRBJ1-1; no firm D call. This CDR3 has 15 residues. V lost 4 bases and J lost 3, with 15 bases in between. As DNA, the CDR3 is TGTGCCAGCAGTTACGACGACGGGGTGGACACTGAAGCTTTCTTT. Translated, it gives CASSYDDGVDTEAFF.

This clonotype has only a few counts. The chain carries TRBV7-6 and TRBJ1-5; D is possibly TRBD1 (5 bases). Germline V gives CDR1 SGHVS, CDR2 FNYEAQ. CDR3 length equals 16 residues. The V end was cut by 4 bases, the J end by 0 bases, with 13 bases between. CDR3 DNA: TGTGCCAGCAGCTCCCGGACAATTATTAGCAATCAGCCCCAGCATTTT. Protein product: CASSSRTIISNQPQHF.

In its sample, this clonotype was seen a few times. The rearrangement joins TRBV5-1 to TRBJ1-2, with D hard to call. The germline V gene encodes CDR1 SGHRS and CDR2 YFSETQ. This CDR3 is 15 amino acids long. Trimming shortened V by 3 bases and J by 0 bases, and 12 bases separated the two germline ends. CDR3 nucleotide sequence: TGCGCCAGCAGCTCCCCGGAGGGTCCTAACTATGGCTACACCTTC. Protein sequence: CASSSPEGPNYGYTF.

In its sample, this clonotype was seen a few times. The V call is TRBV5-1, the J call TRBJ2-2, with 9 bases fitting TRBD1. CDR3 length equals 17 residues. Germline V gene lookup returns CDR1 SGHRS and CDR2 YFSETQ. The trim removed 4 bases at V and 1 base at J, leaving 8 bases unmatched. The CDR3 spells CASSAPGQGMNTGELFF. CDR3 nucleotide sequence: TGCGCCAGCAGCGCGCCGGGACAGGGTATGAACACCGGGGAGCTGTTTTTT.

This clonotype has at least ten counts. The chain is built from TRBV5-1 and TRBJ2-5, with D possibly TRBD2 on 6 matching bases. V was shortened by 2 bases and J by 0 bases, with 11 bases between the two germline ends. Per the germline V gene, CDR1 is SGHRS and CDR2 is YFSETQ. This CDR3 is built from 15 residues. The CDR3 spells CASSLNSGDQETQYF. The CDR3 DNA follows: TGCGCCAGCAGCTTAAATAGCGGCGACCAAGAGACCCAGTACTTC.

The chain employs TRBV20-1 and TRBJ2-1; the D is unclear. The CDR3 covers 14 residues. Germline lookup yields CDR1 DFQATT and CDR2 SNEGSKA (reference sequence). V lost 0 bases, J lost 6 bases, and 12 bases lay in between. The CDR3 DNA reads TGCAGTGCTAGAGACCCTAACAACAGCAATGAGCAGTTCTTC. Its translation: CSARDPNNSNEQFF.

The chain joins TRBV7-2 to TRBJ1-1; D is possibly TRBD1 (6 bases). This CDR3 spans 16 amino acids. The V gene's germline CDR1 is SGHTA and CDR2 FQGNSA. V was shortened by 5 bases and J by 4 bases, with 20 bases between the two germline ends. The CDR3 nucleotides are TGTGCCAGCAGCCCCTCCTCTGTTCTGGGGGCCACTGAAGCTTTCTTT. Protein: CASSPSSVLGATEAFF.

The gene calls are TRBV6-1 and TRBJ1-5; 8 nucleotides match TRBD1. Trimming took 6 bases from V and 6 from J; bases not matched to a gene: 7. This CDR3 spans 14 amino acids. Germline lookup yields CDR1 MNHNS and CDR2 SASEGT. The DNA of the CDR3 is TGTGCCAGCAGCGGGGACAGGTTAAGTCAGCCCCAGCATTTT. Translation gives CASSGDRLSQPQHF.

This clonotype was detected a few times. Written as DNA, the CDR3 is TGCGCCAGCAGCCCCTATGGGGAAGATACGCAGTATTTT. Protein: CASSPYGEDTQYF. The chain recombines TRBV5-1 with TRBJ2-3; D is unresolved. V lost 4 bases to trimming and J lost 5 bases, with 11 bases between them. CDR3 length: 13 amino acids. Per germline, CDR1 SGHRS and CDR2 YFSETQ. Full variable domain (remainder filled in from reference TRBV5-1 and TRBJ2-3): KAGVTQTPRYLIKTRGQQVTLSCSPISGHRSVSWYQQTPGQGLQFLFEYFSETQRNKGNFPGRFSGRQFSNSRSEMNVSTLELGDSALYLCASSPYGEDTQYFGPGTRLTVL.

Only a few counts were recorded for this clonotype. The chain recombines TRBV3-1 with TRBJ2-7, with D possibly TRBD2 on 6 matching bases. The CDR3 is made up of 12 amino acids. Germline-derived CDR1 and CDR2 are LGHDT and YNNKEL (reference sequence). The ends were cut back, 0 bases at V and 6 bases at J, with 6 bases in the middle. CDR3: CASSQDGGEQYF. The CDR3 nucleotides are TGTGCCAGCAGCCAAGACGGGGGCGAGCAGTACTTC.

V and J are TRBV4-1 and TRBJ2-7; D possibly corresponds to TRBD2 (6 bases). Germline V lookup: CDR1 MGHRA, CDR2 YSYEKL. CDR3 size: 16 residues. V lost 3 bases, J lost 2 bases, and 17 bases lay in between. The CDR3 spells CASSHLGLPRAYEQYF. Written as DNA, the CDR3 is TGCGCCAGCAGCCATTTGGGACTCCCTAGGGCCTACGAGCAGTACTTC.

This clonotype was recorded a few times. The genes are TRBV20-1 and TRBJ2-5; possibly TRBD1 for D (5 bases). Germline V gives CDR1 DFQATT, CDR2 SNEGSKA (reference sequence). V was trimmed by 6 bases and J by 5 bases, leaving 16 bases between them. The CDR3 runs to 13 residues. The CDR3 DNA reads TGCAGTGCCCCCGGGCAGGGTTTGGAGACCCAGTACTTC. It encodes CSAPGQGLETQYF.

In DNA form, the CDR3 reads TGTGCCAGCAGCCCCCATGGGCGGGAGTTTTCAGACACTGAAGCTTTCTTT. The encoded protein is CASSPHGREFSDTEAFF. The chain has TRBV4-2 and TRBJ1-1; D ambiguous. Per the germline V gene, CDR1 is LGHNA and CDR2 is YNFKEQ. This CDR3 comprises 17 residues. V lost 4 bases and J lost 3, with 21 bases in between.

This clonotype occurred a few times. The J gene is TRBJ2-7, the V gene TRBV3-1; D may be TRBD1 (6 bases). This CDR3 comprises 13 residues. V lost 1 base, J lost 6 bases, and 10 bases lay in between. From germline, CDR1 is LGHDT and CDR2 YNNKEL (reference sequence). The CDR3 protein is CASSQVQGFEQYF. CDR3 bases: TGTGCCAGCAGCCAAGTTCAGGGGTTCGAGCAGTACTTC.

There are a few counts of this clonotype. The chain uses TRBV27 and TRBJ2-1; D uncertain. Between the trimmed V and J ends, which lost 3 bases and 8 bases, there was a span of 17 bases. This CDR3 contains 15 residues. CDR1 is MNHEY, CDR2 SMNVEV, per germline (reference sequence). Written as DNA, the CDR3 is TGTGCCAGCAGTTTTGGTCCCATCCTAGGGTATGAGCAGTTCTTC. This encodes CASSFGPILGYEQFF.

This clonotype was counted only a few times. The V call is TRBV9, the J call TRBJ2-3; D gene ambiguous. V was cut by 2 bases and J by 8 bases, with 15 bases left in between. CDR3 length: 14 residues. CDR1 SGDLS and CDR2 YYNGEE come from the germline V gene. The CDR3 sequence is CASSVGPSAGTQYF. DNA for the CDR3: TGTGCCAGCAGCGTTGGACCGTCTGCTGGTACGCAGTATTTT.

The V gene is TRBV6-1, the J gene TRBJ2-2, with 10 bases aligning to TRBD1. Germline V gene lookup returns CDR1 MNHNS and CDR2 SASEGT. V lost 5 bases and J lost 7; bases outside the gene matches: 10. The CDR3 has 16 amino acids. The CDR3 protein is CASSRQGASVNGELFF. As DNA, the CDR3 is TGTGCCAGCAGTAGACAGGGGGCTTCCGTTAACGGGGAGCTGTTTTTT.